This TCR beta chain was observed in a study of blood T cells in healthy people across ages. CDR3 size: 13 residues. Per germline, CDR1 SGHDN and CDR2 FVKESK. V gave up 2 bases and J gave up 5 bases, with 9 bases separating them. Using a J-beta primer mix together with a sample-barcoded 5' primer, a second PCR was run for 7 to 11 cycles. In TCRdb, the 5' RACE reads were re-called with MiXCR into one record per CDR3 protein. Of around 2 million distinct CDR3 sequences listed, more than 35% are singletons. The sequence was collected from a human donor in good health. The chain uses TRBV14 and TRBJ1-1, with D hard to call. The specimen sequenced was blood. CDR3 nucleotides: TGTGCCAGCAGCCAAACCCAGTCAACTGAAGCTTTCTTT. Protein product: CASSQTQSTEAFF.